The 27 T cell receptor beta chains below come from one sample, sequenced in a study of blood T cell repertoires in COVID-19. Measured with immunoSEQ multiplex PCR; TCRdb has only the in-frame clones, and not every one. Here the sample spans about 93,000 clones, roughly nine tenths being singletons. What was sequenced was peripheral blood. The receptors come from a human donor with active COVID-19. The donor label of this sample is uncertain.

This rearrangement joins TRBV9 to TRBJ1-3; D gene uncertain. The germline V and J ends were trimmed by 0 bases and 0 bases, with 4 bases remaining between them. Germline CDR1 is SGDLS and CDR2 is YYNGEE. CDR3 length: 14 residues. The CDR3 sequence: CASSVGNSGNTIYF. The CDR3 DNA sequence: TGTGCCAGCAGCGTAGGTAACTCTGGAAACACCATATATTTT.

CDR3 bases: TGTGCCTGGAATTCCCTCCAGTTGGACGAGCAGTACTTC. Protein product: CAWNSLQLDEQYF. This chain connects TRBV30 to TRBJ2-7; D is ambiguous. The CDR3 loop spans 13 amino acids. Germline CDR1 reads GTSNPN; CDR2 reads SVGIG (reference sequence). V shed 4 bases and J shed 5 bases, with 15 bases lying between them.

This clone was picked up one time. The gene calls are TRBV19 and TRBJ1-6; D is perhaps TRBD1 (5 bases). V lost 5 bases, J lost 7 bases, and 15 bases lay in between. Germline CDR1 reads LNHDA; CDR2 reads SQIVND (reference sequence). This CDR3 is 15 amino acids long. The CDR3 coding sequence is TGTGCCAGTAGTCGGGCAGGGTTCGAGAATTCACCCCTCCACTTT. As protein: CASSRAGFENSPLHF. The full variable domain, in which reference TRBV19 and TRBJ1-6 provide the parts outside the CDR3, is DGGITQSPKYLFRKEGQNVTLSCEQNLNHDAMYWYRQDPGQGLRLIYYSQIVNDFQKGDIAEGYSVSREKKESFPLTVTSAQKNPTAFYLCASSRAGFENSPLHFGNGTRLTVT.

This rearrangement joins TRBV5-1 to TRBJ2-3; 7 nucleotides align to TRBD1. Germline lookup yields CDR1 SGHRS and CDR2 YFSETQ. Germline trimming cut 2 bases from V and 3 bases from J; bases unmatched to any gene: 3. The length of the CDR3 is 14 residues. The DNA of the CDR3 is TGCGCCAGCAGCTTAGAACAGGGGACAGATACGCAGTATTTT. It yields the protein CASSLEQGTDTQYF.

The J gene is TRBJ2-7, the V gene TRBV7-9, with D perhaps matching TRBD1 (5 bases). The CDR3 contains 19 residues. V was trimmed by 5 bases and J by 0 bases, leaving 26 bases between them. Germline-derived CDR1 and CDR2 are SEHNR and FQNEAQ (reference sequence). In DNA, the CDR3 is TGTGCCAGCAGCCCGTTGGGTAGTCTTTGGGGCCCAATCTCCTACGAGCAGTACTTC. Protein product: CASSPLGSLWGPISYEQYF.

The chain has TRBV6-2 or TRBV6-3 and TRBJ2-7; weak D call: TRBD1 (5 bases). V was pared by 0 bases and J by 5 bases, with 8 bases between. The CDR3 loop spans 13 amino acids. CDR1 MNHEY and CDR2 SVGEGT come from the germline V gene. The CDR3 DNA reads TGTGCCAGCAGTTACTCCAGGGTCCACGAGCAGTACTTC. Encoded protein: CASSYSRVHEQYF.

V and J are TRBV7-9 and TRBJ1-3; D not resolved. V lost 5 bases and J 3 bases, leaving 5 bases between the germline ends. The germline V gene has CDR1 SEHNR and CDR2 FQNEAQ (reference sequence). The CDR3 sequence is 12 residues long. The CDR3 reads CASSRYGNTIYF. In DNA, the CDR3 is TGTGCCAGCAGCCGTTATGGAAACACCATATATTTT.

V is TRBV19 and J is TRBJ2-1, with 8 bases aligning to TRBD2. After removal of 6 bases from V and 0 bases from J, the junction contained 7 bases not matched to a gene. The CDR3 consists of 16 residues. Per germline, CDR1 LNHDA and CDR2 SQIVND (reference sequence). CDR3: CASRKLAASSYNEQFF. The CDR3 nucleotides are TGTGCCAGTAGGAAACTAGCGGCTAGCTCCTACAATGAGCAGTTCTTC.

The V call is TRBV29-1, the J call TRBJ2-5, with 8 bases lining up with TRBD2. The V segment lost 5 bases and the J segment 5 bases; nucleotides outside the gene matches: 10. Germline V gene lookup returns CDR1 SQVTM and CDR2 ANQGSEA. The CDR3 covers 14 residues. The CDR3 DNA is TGCAGCGTTCGAGGCGGGGGGATGGGTGAGACCCAGTACTTC. This codes for CSVRGGGMGETQYF.

CDR3 residues: CASGTMGEKLFF. DNA for the CDR3: TGTGCCAGCGGGACAATGGGTGAAAAACTGTTTTTT. V usage is TRBV2 and J usage is TRBJ1-4; possible D gene TRBD1, 6 bases. Trimming took 8 bases from V and 7 from J, leaving 11 bases between them. Germline V lookup: CDR1 SNHLY, CDR2 FYNNEI. The CDR3 spans 12 residues.

This rearrangement joins TRBV7-6 to TRBJ1-1; 9 nucleotides match TRBD1. Per the germline V gene, CDR1 is SGHVS and CDR2 is FNYEAQ. The CDR3 loop spans 18 amino acids. V lost 4 bases, J lost 6 bases, and 18 bases stayed unmatched. CDR3 protein: CASSSQLVRDRALAEAFF. The CDR3 region has the DNA TGTGCCAGCAGCTCGCAGTTGGTTCGGGACAGGGCGTTAGCTGAAGCTTTCTTT. The variable domain in full, with the rest retrieved from reference TRBV7-6 and TRBJ1-1, is GAGVSQSPRYKVTKRGQDVALRCDPISGHVSLYWYRQALGQGPEFLTYFNYEAQQDKSGLPNDRFSAERPEGSISTLTIQRTEQRDSAMYRCASSSQLVRDRALAEAFFGQGTRLTVV.

J is TRBJ1-6 and V is TRBV4-3, with D possibly being TRBD1 (6 bases). Germline V CDR1 and CDR2: LGHNA, YSLEER. This CDR3 has 18 residues. V was clipped by 3 bases and J by 7 bases, with 22 bases between them. CDR3 amino acids: CASSHPAGADHKNSPLHF. The CDR3 DNA sequence: TGCGCCAGCAGCCACCCAGCAGGGGCCGATCATAAAAATTCACCCCTCCACTTT.

This chain uses TRBV24-1 with TRBJ2-3, with 11 bases aligning to TRBD2. Germline V lookup: CDR1 KGHDR, CDR2 SFDVKD. The length of the CDR3 is 17 residues. Losses at the gene ends were 4 bases for V and 2 bases for J; bases not matched to a gene: 7. CDR3 sequence reads: CATSERGTSGSTDTQYF. CDR3 nucleotides: TGTGCCACCAGTGAACGAGGGACTAGCGGATCCACAGATACGCAGTATTTT.

The chain recombines TRBV7-8 with TRBJ2-7, with D possibly being TRBD2 (6 bases). The CDR3 is made up of 15 amino acids. The germline CDR1 and CDR2 sequences are SGHVS and FQNEAQ. V lost 4 bases, J lost 2 bases, and 15 bases lay in between. The DNA of the CDR3 is TGTGCCAGCAGCTACTCCGTCGGGAGTGCCTACGAGCAGTACTTC. Translation: CASSYSVGSAYEQYF.

This rearrangement joins TRBV11-2 to TRBJ2-3; 10 nucleotides match TRBD2. The germline CDR1 and CDR2 sequences are SGHAT and FQNNGV. J was trimmed by 2 bases and V by 1 base; bases with no gene match: 3. This CDR3 has 16 amino acids. The CDR3 bases are TGTGCCAGCAGCTTAGCTAGCGGGGGATACACAGATACGCAGTATTTT. It is translated as CASSLASGGYTDTQYF. The variable domain in full, with the rest retrieved from reference TRBV11-2 and TRBJ2-3, is EAGVAQSPRYKIIEKRQSVAFWCNPISGHATLYWYQQILGQGPKLLIQFQNNGVVDDSQLPKDRFSAERLKGVDSTLKIQPAKLEDSAVYLCASSLASGGYTDTQYFGPGTRLTVL.

The chain combines TRBV28 with TRBJ2-6; D is perhaps TRBD2 (6 bases). Germline V lookup: CDR1 MDHEN, CDR2 SYDVKM. The CDR3 is made up of 17 amino acids. The V end lost 6 bases, the J end lost 2 bases, and 17 bases lay between the germline ends. The CDR3 spells CASSVTQGGPGANVLTF. The CDR3 nucleotides read TGTGCCAGCAGCGTGACCCAGGGAGGCCCTGGGGCCAACGTCCTGACTTTC.

This clone was seen once. The gene calls are TRBV5-3 and TRBJ2-7, with 9 bases identical to TRBD1. TRBV5-3 is classed as an ORF, of uncertain function. V was clipped by 4 bases and J by 0 bases; unmatched bases: 5. The CDR3 is made up of 15 amino acids. CDR3 residues: CARSTGTGTSYEQYF. The CDR3 region has the DNA TGTGCCAGAAGCACCGGGACAGGGACCTCCTACGAGCAGTACTTC.

The rearrangement uses TRBV28 and TRBJ1-5; 7 bases map to TRBD1. The CDR3 contains 16 residues. After removal of 3 bases from V and 3 bases from J, the junction contained 8 bases not matched to a gene. CDR1 and CDR2 (germline): MDHEN, SYDVKM. This CDR3 is CASSFEGAPNNQPQHF. CDR3 nucleotide sequence: TGTGCCAGCAGTTTCGAGGGGGCGCCGAACAATCAGCCCCAGCATTTT.

CDR3 sequence reads: CATSRPDRVPPGYTF. As DNA, the CDR3 is TGTGCCACCAGCAGACCGGACAGGGTTCCCCCTGGCTACACCTTC. The rearrangement joins TRBV15 to TRBJ1-2, with TRBD1 matching 8 bases. V shed 2 bases, J shed 7 bases, and the junction held 9 bases outside the gene matches. The CDR3 sequence is 15 residues long. Per the germline V gene, CDR1 is LNHNV and CDR2 is YYDKDF (reference sequence). Variable domain in full (rest from reference TRBV15 and TRBJ1-2): DAMVIQNPRYQVTQFGKPVTLSCSQTLNHNVMYWYQQKSSQAPKLLFHYYDKDFNNEADTPDNFQSRRPNTSFCFLDIRSPGLGDTAMYLCATSRPDRVPPGYTFGSGTRLTVV.

This chain links TRBV5-6 with TRBJ1-6; 8 bases are shared with TRBD1. V lost 4 bases and J lost 8; bases outside the gene matches: 11. This CDR3 spans 16 amino acids. The germline V gene has CDR1 SGHDT and CDR2 YYEEEE. The CDR3 loop reads CASSIGATGDDSPLHF. In nucleotides, the CDR3 is TGTGCCAGCAGCATTGGGGCGACAGGGGACGATTCACCCCTCCACTTT.

The chain has TRBV12-1 and TRBJ2-3; the table's D call of TRBD2 was not tested on the DNA. TRBV12-1 is a pseudogene segment. The CDR3 loop spans 17 amino acids. The CDR3 protein is CASSFGRTSGGLDTQYF. In nucleotides, the CDR3 is TGTGCCAGCAGCTTTGGACGGACTAGCGGGGGGCTCGATACGCAGTATTTT.

The gene calls are TRBV2 and TRBJ2-7; D perhaps matches TRBD1 (6 bases). Germline assignment: CDR1 SNHLY and CDR2 FYNNEI. V lost 2 bases, J lost 6 bases, and 17 bases lay in between. The CDR3 is made up of 15 amino acids. CDR3 protein: CASSERQVSSGEQYF. The CDR3 DNA is TGTGCCAGCAGTGAAAGACAGGTCTCATCTGGCGAGCAGTACTTC.

J is TRBJ2-5 and V is TRBV7-2; D ambiguous. The CDR3 covers 16 residues. Germline CDR1 is SGHTA and CDR2 is FQGNSA. The V and J ends lost 0 bases and 0 bases respectively, with 11 bases between them. CDR3 sequence (DNA): TGTGCCAGCAGCTTAGCGCTTGGCCGTAACCAAGAGACCCAGTACTTC. It encodes CASSLALGRNQETQYF.

The genes are TRBV18 and TRBJ2-7; the D gene is possibly TRBD1 (6 bases). The CDR3 consists of 15 residues. CDR1 is KGHSH and CDR2 is LQKENI in the germline V gene. Trimming took 0 bases from V and 5 from J, leaving 14 bases between them. CDR3 sequence: CASSPPGTRGNEQYF. The CDR3 DNA reads TGTGCCAGCTCACCACCCGGCACCAGGGGAAACGAGCAGTACTTC.

V gene TRBV7-9 combines with J gene TRBJ1-1; D unclear. CDR1 is SEHNR, CDR2 FQNEAQ, per germline (reference sequence). This CDR3 is 15 amino acids long. V lost 3 bases and J lost 1, with 12 bases in between. The CDR3, as DNA: TGTGCCAGCAGCTTTTTGGGCTCGGCGAACACTGAAGCTTTCTTT. It is translated as CASSFLGSANTEAFF.

The chain has TRBV12-3 or TRBV12-4 and TRBJ2-2, with unresolved D. V was shortened by 7 bases and J by 5 bases, with 11 bases between the two germline ends. The CDR3 is 13 amino acids. Written as DNA, the CDR3 is TGTGCCAGCACCTCGGTTTGGACCGGGGAGCTGTTTTTT. It encodes CASTSVWTGELFF.

The chain joins TRBV5-4 to TRBJ2-3; a possible D gene is TRBD2 (6 bases). The germline V gene encodes CDR1 SGHNT and CDR2 YYREEE (reference sequence). Trimming took 4 bases from V and 5 from J, leaving 14 bases between them. This CDR3 region has 14 residues. CDR3 bases: TGTGCCAGCAGCCTTAGTCCGGGGGAAGATACGCAGTATTTT. Its translation: CASSLSPGEDTQYF.